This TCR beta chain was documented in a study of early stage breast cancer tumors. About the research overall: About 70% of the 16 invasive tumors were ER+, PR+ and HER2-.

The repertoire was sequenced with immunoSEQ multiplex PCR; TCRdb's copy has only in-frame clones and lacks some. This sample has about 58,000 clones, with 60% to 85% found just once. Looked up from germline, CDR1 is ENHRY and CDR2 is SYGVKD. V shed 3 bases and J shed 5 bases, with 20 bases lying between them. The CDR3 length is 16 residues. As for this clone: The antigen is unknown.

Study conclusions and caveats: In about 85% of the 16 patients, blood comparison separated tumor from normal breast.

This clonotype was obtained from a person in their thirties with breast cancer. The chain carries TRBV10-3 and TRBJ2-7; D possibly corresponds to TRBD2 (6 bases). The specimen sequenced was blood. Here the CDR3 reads CAISEPGAALEDEQYF. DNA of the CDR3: TGTGCCATCAGTGAACCGGGAGCCGCTTTAGAGGACGAGCAGTACTTC.